This entry features one T cell receptor (beta chain) sequence. The target antigen is unknown. The record originates from a study of a mutant IDH1 vaccine in newly diagnosed glioma. For the study at large: There were 62.5% males and 37.5% females among treated patients, whose mean age was 40.4 years. Study results and limitations: Overall, approximately 93% of patients had vaccine-induced immune responses. Changes in top peripheral clonotypes did not appear linked to pseudoprogression.

CDR1 is SGHAT and CDR2 is FQNNGV in the germline V gene. The CDR3 sequence is 14 residues long. V lost 0 bases and J lost 6, with 11 bases in between. Only in-frame clones appear in the TCRdb table, and some are missing; sequencing was by immunoSEQ multiplex PCR. The data show 35,000 to 55,000 clones, about four fifths seen once. Time point: week 35, safety follow-up. Each dose delivered 300 ug of mutant IDH1 20-mer peptide subcutaneously with imiquimod. Donors had new IDH1-mutant astrocytomas of WHO grade 3 or 4 (ATRX-lost). The chain carries TRBV11-2 and TRBJ2-5; D gene ambiguous. This sequence was found in a woman in her forties with glioma. Some clones in this sample may be carry-over from other donors' samples. The sequenced sample was PBMCs, obtained from a glioma patient whose treatment included an IDH1 peptide vaccine. Here the CDR3 reads CASSLDPPLQTQYF. CDR3 DNA: TGTGCCAGCAGCTTAGATCCCCCTTTACAGACCCAGTACTTC.